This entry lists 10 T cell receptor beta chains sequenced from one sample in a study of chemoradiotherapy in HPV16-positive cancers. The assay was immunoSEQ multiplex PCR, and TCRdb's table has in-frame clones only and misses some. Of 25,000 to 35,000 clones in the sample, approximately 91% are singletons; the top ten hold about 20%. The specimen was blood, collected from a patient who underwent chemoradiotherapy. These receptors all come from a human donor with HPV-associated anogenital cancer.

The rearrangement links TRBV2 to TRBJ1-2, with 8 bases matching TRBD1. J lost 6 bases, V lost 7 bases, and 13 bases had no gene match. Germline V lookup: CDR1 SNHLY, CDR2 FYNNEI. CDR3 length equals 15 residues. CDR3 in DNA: TGTGCCAGCATTACCGGGACAGGCCTTACCGATGGCTACACCTTC. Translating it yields CASITGTGLTDGYTF.

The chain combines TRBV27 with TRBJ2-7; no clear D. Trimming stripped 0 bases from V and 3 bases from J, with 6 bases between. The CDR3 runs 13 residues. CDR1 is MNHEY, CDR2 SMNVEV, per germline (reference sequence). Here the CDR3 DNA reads TGTGCCAGCAGTTTATCGACGATCTACGAGCAGTACTTC. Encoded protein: CASSLSTIYEQYF.

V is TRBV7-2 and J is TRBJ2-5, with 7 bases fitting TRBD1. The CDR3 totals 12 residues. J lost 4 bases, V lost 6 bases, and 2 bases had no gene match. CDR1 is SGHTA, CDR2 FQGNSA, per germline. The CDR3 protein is CASRRGPETQYF. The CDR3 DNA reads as TGTGCCAGCAGGAGGGGGCCAGAGACCCAGTACTTC. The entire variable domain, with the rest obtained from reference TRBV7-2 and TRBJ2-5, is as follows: GAGVSQSPSNKVTEKGKDVELRCDPISGHTALYWYRQSLGQGLEFLIYFQGNSAPDKSGLPSDRFSAERTGGSVSTLTIQRTQQEDSAVYLCASRRGPETQYFGPGTRLLVL.

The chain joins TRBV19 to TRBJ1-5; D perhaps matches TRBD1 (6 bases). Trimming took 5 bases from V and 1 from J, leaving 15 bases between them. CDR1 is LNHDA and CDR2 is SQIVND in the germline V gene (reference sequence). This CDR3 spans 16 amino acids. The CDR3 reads CASSLLQGWSNQPQHF. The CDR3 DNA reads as TGTGCCAGTAGTCTTCTACAGGGCTGGAGCAATCAGCCCCAGCATTTT.

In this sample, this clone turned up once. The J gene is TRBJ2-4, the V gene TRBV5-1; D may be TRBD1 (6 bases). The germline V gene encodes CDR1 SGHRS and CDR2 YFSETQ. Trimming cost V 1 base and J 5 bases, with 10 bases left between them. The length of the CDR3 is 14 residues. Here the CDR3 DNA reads TGCGCCAGCAGCTTGTATCCAGGGGAAAACATTCAGTACTTC. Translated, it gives CASSLYPGENIQYF.

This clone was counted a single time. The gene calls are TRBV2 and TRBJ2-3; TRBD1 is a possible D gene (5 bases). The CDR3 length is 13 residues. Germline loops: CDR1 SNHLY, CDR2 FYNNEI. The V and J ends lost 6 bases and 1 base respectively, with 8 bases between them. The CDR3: CASRARGTDTQYF. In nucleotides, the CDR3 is TGTGCCAGCAGGGCCAGGGGCACAGATACGCAGTATTTT.

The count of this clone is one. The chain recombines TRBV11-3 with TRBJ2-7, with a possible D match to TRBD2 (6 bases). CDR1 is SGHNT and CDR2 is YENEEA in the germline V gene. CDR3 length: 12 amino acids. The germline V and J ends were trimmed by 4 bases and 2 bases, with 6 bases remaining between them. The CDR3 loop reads CASSWEAYEQYF. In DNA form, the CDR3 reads TGTGCCAGCAGCTGGGAGGCCTACGAGCAGTACTTC.

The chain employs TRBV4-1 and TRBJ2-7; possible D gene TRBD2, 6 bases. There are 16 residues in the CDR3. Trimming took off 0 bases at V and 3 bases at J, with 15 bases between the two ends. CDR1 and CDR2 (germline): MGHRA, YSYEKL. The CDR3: CASSQEDGGFSYEQYF. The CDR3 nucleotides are TGCGCCAGCAGCCAAGAGGACGGGGGATTCAGCTACGAGCAGTACTTC.

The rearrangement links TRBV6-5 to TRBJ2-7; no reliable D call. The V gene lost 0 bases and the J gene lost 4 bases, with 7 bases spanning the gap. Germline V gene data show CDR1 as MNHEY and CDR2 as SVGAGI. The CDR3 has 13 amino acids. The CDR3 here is CASSYSRVYEQYF. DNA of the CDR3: TGTGCCAGCAGTTACTCGAGAGTTTACGAGCAGTACTTC.

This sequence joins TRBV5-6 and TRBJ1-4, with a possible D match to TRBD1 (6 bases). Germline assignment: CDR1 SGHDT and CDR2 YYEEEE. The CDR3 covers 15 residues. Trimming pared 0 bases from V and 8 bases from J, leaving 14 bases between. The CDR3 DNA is TGTGCCAGCAGCTTGGTCGGGGGGCGGAAGGAAAAACTGTTTTTT. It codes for CASSLVGGRKEKLFF.